Each of the 4 T cell receptor beta chains below was sequenced from the same sample in a study of blood T cell repertoires in COVID-19 (dated by TCRdb to 2020 to 2021). Library prep was done by the immunoSEQ multiplex PCR assay. The immuneACCESS repertoire file appears here via TCRdb, limited to in-frame rearrangements. These files lack a portion of the clones; in checked studies, under half of the deficit traces to unresolved V genes, and the cause of the others is not known. This sample lists more than 250,000 clones; around 83% were detected once. The ten largest make up approximately 1.2% of the sample. Sequencing was performed on peripheral blood. The receptor set was obtained from a woman aged 45-59 years with acute or convalescent COVID-19.

The J gene is TRBJ2-1, the V gene TRBV2; D gene uncertain. Germline V lookup: CDR1 SNHLY, CDR2 FYNNEI. The germline V and J ends were trimmed by 1 base and 9 bases, with 13 bases remaining between them. The CDR3 length is 14 residues. The CDR3 spells CASSEEQLSGEQFF. In DNA form, the CDR3 reads TGTGCCAGCAGTGAAGAGCAGCTTTCGGGTGAGCAGTTCTTC.

The chain employs TRBV2 and TRBJ2-7; tentative D call: TRBD1 (6 bases). Per the germline V gene, CDR1 is SNHLY and CDR2 is FYNNEI. The CDR3 is made up of 12 amino acids. CDR3 loop: CVARQDPYEQYV. CDR3 coding DNA: TGTGTTGCGAGACAGGATCCCTACGAGCAGTACGTC.

On this clone itself: Other DNA sequences in the same sample also yield this CDR3. Written as DNA, the CDR3 is TGCAGCGTGGCGGGACAGGGGGACTATGGCTACACCTTC. Protein product: CSVAGQGDYGYTF. The genes are TRBV29-1 and TRBJ1-2; TRBD1 matches at 11 bases. J lost 3 bases, V lost 6 bases, and 3 bases had no gene match. Germline CDR1 is SQVTM and CDR2 is ANQGSEA. CDR3 length equals 13 residues.

This sequence joins TRBV19 and TRBJ1-3; D uncertain. Germline V gene data show CDR1 as LNHDA and CDR2 as SQIVND (reference sequence). CDR3 length equals 15 residues. Trimming pared 2 bases from V and 4 bases from J, leaving 12 bases between. CDR3 sequence reads: CASSIPRGNGNTIYF. CDR3 DNA: TGTGCCAGTAGTATACCCAGAGGGAACGGAAACACCATATATTTT.